This T cell receptor (beta chain) appears in the sequencing data of a study of T cell repertoires in cytomegalovirus infection. Overall study context: Selection of CMV epitopes for the study included recently identified HLA-C-restricted and well-studied HLA-B-restricted ones. Overall study results and limits: Across the ex vivo response, the dominant clonotypes were HLA-C-restricted CMV-specific TCR beta clonotypes.

This clonotype was counted a few times. Its specificity is not known. This CDR3 has 14 residues. After removal of 5 bases from V and 0 bases from J, the junction contained 3 bases not matched to a gene. Per germline, CDR1 MNHEY and CDR2 SMNVEV (reference sequence). TCRdb reanalysed the reads using MiXCR and keeps one entry per CDR3 protein. The data hold 700,000 to 900,000 distinct CDR3 sequences, with about 27% observed a single time. The V and J genes are TRBV27 and TRBJ2-7; 8 bases align to TRBD1. Sequenced here: cultured CD8+ T cells from PBMCs, sampled from culture after CMV antigen stimulation. This clonotype originated in a human donor in good health (CMV status not recorded). Some clones in this sample may be carry-over from other donors' samples. The CDR3 region has the DNA TGTGCCAGCAGTCACGGGACAGGCTCCTACGAGCAGTACTTC. Encoded protein: CASSHGTGSYEQYF.